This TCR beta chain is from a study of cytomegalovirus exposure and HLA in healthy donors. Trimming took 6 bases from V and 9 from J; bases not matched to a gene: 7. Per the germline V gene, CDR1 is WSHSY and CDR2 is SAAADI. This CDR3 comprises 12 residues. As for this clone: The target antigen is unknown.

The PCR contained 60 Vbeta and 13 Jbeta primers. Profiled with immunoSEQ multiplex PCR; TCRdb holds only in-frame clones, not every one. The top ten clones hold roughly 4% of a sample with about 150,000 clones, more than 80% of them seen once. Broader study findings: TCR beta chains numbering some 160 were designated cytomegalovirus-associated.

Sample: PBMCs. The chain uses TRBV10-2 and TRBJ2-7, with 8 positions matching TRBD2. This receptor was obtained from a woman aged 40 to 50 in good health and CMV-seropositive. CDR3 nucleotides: TGCGCCAGCAGAGCGACCCGGGGGGGGCAGTACTTC. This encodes CASRATRGGQYF.